This T cell receptor (beta chain) emerged from a study of T cells in Graves' hyperthyroidism and ophthalmopathy. For the study at large: Pretreatment peripheral blood was obtained at initial diagnosis.

Patients counted as stable if ophthalmopathy did not develop within 18 months. Diagnoses used clinical symptoms, serum thyroxine and TRAb, thyroid ultrasound and orbital computed tomography. Amplified TCR beta CDR3 regions came from RNA transcripts. First-round RT-PCR with HTBI primers amplified the TCR CDR3 region. TCRdb reanalysed the multiplex PCR reads using MiXCR and keeps one entry per CDR3 protein. The sample lists roughly 630,000 distinct CDR3 sequences, approximately 14% occurring once. The CDR3 contains 16 residues. The germline V and J ends were trimmed by 5 bases and 6 bases, with 20 bases remaining between them. The germline V gene has CDR1 PRHDT and CDR2 FYEKMQ (reference sequence). General study results and limits: The blood repertoire included most of the expanded thyroid clonotypes above 0.001.

This clonotype was observed a few times. Its specificity is not known. This receptor was obtained from a woman in her twenties or thirties with Graves' hyperthyroidism. The sequenced sample consisted of blood. The chain uses TRBV13 and TRBJ2-4, with D perhaps matching TRBD1 or TRBD2 (5 bases each). CDR3: CASSLMGQKEGNIQYF. CDR3 DNA sequence: TGTGCCAGCAGCCTCATGGGGCAGAAAGAGGGAAACATTCAGTACTTC.